One sample yielded the 10 T cell receptor beta chains listed below, sequenced in a study of brain T cells in children with intractable seizures. Clones were read by immunoSEQ multiplex PCR, and TCRdb kept only the in-frame ones, dropping some. The table has tens of thousands of clones, approximately 94% seen once; the top ten hold over 1.5%. The material was peripheral blood, obtained at surgery. Receptor source: a boy under three years old with tuberous sclerosis and intractable seizures.

J is TRBJ2-1 and V is TRBV4-1, with D tentatively TRBD2 (6 bases). CDR1 and CDR2 (germline): MGHRA, YSYEKL. The CDR3 extends over 15 amino acids. V was pared by 4 bases and J by 5 bases, with 15 bases between. In DNA, the CDR3 is TGCGCCAGCAGCCTAAGGGCTAGCGTAGACAATGAGCAGTTCTTC. Its translation: CASSLRASVDNEQFF.

This sequence joins TRBV11-2 and TRBJ2-7, with 9 bases identical to TRBD2. With V trimmed by 0 bases and J by 4 bases, 7 bases remained unmatched. The germline V gene encodes CDR1 SGHAT and CDR2 FQNNGV. The CDR3 is made up of 16 amino acids. The CDR3 here is CASSLELAGVWYEQYF. CDR3 DNA sequence: TGTGCCAGCAGCTTAGAGTTAGCGGGAGTTTGGTACGAGCAGTACTTC.

This clone was counted a few times. J is TRBJ2-7 and V is TRBV5-6; D uncertain. This CDR3 contains 12 residues. CDR1 and CDR2 from the germline V gene are SGHDT and YYEEEE. Trimming shortened V by 2 bases and J by 6 bases, and 9 bases separated the two germline ends. In nucleotides, the CDR3 is TGTGCCAGCAGCTTCAGGTGGGTCGAGCAGTACTTC. This gives the protein CASSFRWVEQYF. Looking up the rest from reference TRBV5-6 and TRBJ2-7 gives the full variable domain: DAGVTQSPTHLIKTRGQQVTLRCSPKSGHDTVSWYQQALGQGPQFIFQYYEEEERQRGNFPDRFSGHQFPNYSSELNVNALLLGDSALYLCASSFRWVEQYFGPGTRLTVT.

The rearrangement joins TRBV10-2 to TRBJ2-1; 10 bases agree with TRBD2. This CDR3 is built from 15 residues. J lost 13 bases, V lost 7 bases, and 16 bases had no gene match. The germline gives CDR1 WSHSY, CDR2 SAAADI. CDR3 in amino acids: CASTTTSSGRIQQFF. CDR3 sequence (DNA): TGCGCCAGCACCACTACGTCTAGCGGGAGAATCCAACAGTTCTTC.

This chain links TRBV7-3 with TRBJ2-1; 9 bases agree with TRBD2. Germline V gene data show CDR1 as SGHTA and CDR2 as FQGTGA. The CDR3 contains 17 residues. The junction had 9 bases not matched to a gene; V was cut back by 5 bases and J by 1 base. CDR3 protein: CASSTTLAGYSYNEQFF. The CDR3 region has the DNA TGTGCCAGCAGCACCACCCTAGCGGGGTATTCCTACAATGAGCAGTTCTTC. The complete variable domain, with remaining parts taken from reference TRBV7-3 and TRBJ2-1, reads GAGVSQTPSNKVTEKGKYVELRCDPISGHTALYWYRQSLGQGPEFLIYFQGTGAADDSGLPNDRFFAVRPEGSVSTLKIQRTERGDSAVYLCASSTTLAGYSYNEQFFGPGTRLTVL.

This sequence joins TRBV6-5 and TRBJ1-2; possibly TRBD1 for D (5 bases). Germline CDR1 MNHEY, CDR2 SVGAGI. V was clipped by 0 bases and J by 4 bases, with 12 bases between them. There are 15 residues in the CDR3. CDR3: CASSYSGGRVYGYTF. The DNA of the CDR3 is TGTGCCAGCAGTTACTCGGGCGGCAGGGTCTATGGCTACACCTTC.

This chain joins TRBV18 and TRBJ1-5; no reliable D call. This CDR3 region has 14 residues. V lost 3 bases, J lost 7 bases, and 13 bases lay in between. From germline, CDR1 is KGHSH and CDR2 LQKENI. The CDR3 bases are TGTGCCAGCTCACCTACGGCAGGAGACCAGCCCCAGCATTTT. It is translated as CASSPTAGDQPQHF.

The V gene is TRBV29-1, the J gene TRBJ2-7, with 10 bases that match TRBD1. V shed 1 base and J 3 bases; nucleotides not matched to a gene: 0. The CDR3 length is 13 residues. Germline CDR1 SQVTM, CDR2 ANQGSEA. In DNA, the CDR3 is TGCAGCGTTGAAGGGACAGGGGGCTACGAGCAGTACTTC. It specifies CSVEGTGGYEQYF.

The chain couples TRBV3-1 (or the pseudogene TRBV3-2) to TRBJ1-6, with D uncertain. Germline V gives CDR1 LGHDT, CDR2 YNNKEL (reference sequence). This CDR3 is built from 17 residues. Between the trimmed V and J ends, which lost 2 bases and 0 bases, there was a span of 11 bases. CDR3 residues: CASSQFIGDSYNSPLHF. In nucleotides, the CDR3 is TGTGCCAGCAGCCAATTTATTGGGGACTCCTATAATTCACCCCTCCACTTT.

J is TRBJ1-1 and V is TRBV7-8; 7 nucleotides match TRBD1. Germline CDR1 and CDR2: SGHVS and FQNEAQ. V lost 3 bases to trimming and J lost 1 base; unmatched junction nucleotides: 8. The CDR3 loop spans 16 amino acids. The CDR3 DNA is TGTGCCAGCAGCTTCCTCGGCGGGACAGAGAACACTGAAGCTTTCTTT. Translation gives CASSFLGGTENTEAFF.